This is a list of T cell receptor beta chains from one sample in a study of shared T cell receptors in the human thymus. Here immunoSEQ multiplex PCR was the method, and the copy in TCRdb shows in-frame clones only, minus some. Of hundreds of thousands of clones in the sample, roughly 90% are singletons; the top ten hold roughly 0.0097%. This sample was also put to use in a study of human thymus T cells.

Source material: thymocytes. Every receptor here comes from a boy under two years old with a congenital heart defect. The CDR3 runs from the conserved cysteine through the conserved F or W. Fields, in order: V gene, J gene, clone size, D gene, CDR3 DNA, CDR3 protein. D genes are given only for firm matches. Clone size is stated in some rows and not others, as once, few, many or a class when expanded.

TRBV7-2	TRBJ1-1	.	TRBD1	TGTGCCAGCAGCCCGGACAGGGACACTGAAGCTTTCTTT	CASSPDRDTEAFF
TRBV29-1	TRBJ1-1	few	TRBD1	TGCAGCGTGGGAGGGACAGGGAAGGACACTGAAGCTTTCTTT	CSVGGTGKDTEAFF
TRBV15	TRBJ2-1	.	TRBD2	TGTGCCACCAGTTCTAGCGGGAGGACCTACAATGAGCAGTTCTTC	CATSSSGRTYNEQFF
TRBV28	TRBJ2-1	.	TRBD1	TGTGCCAGCACCGCTGACAGGGCTTCCTACAATGAGCAGTTCTTC	CASTADRASYNEQFF
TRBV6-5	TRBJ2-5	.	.	TGTGCCAGCAGTTACTCGCAGGGTCAAGAGACCCAGTACTTC	CASSYSQGQETQYF
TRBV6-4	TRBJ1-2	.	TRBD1	TGTGCCAGCAGGGCCGGAACAGGGGGCTATGGCTACACCTTC	CASRAGTGGYGYTF
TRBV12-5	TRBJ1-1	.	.	TGTGCTAGTGGTTTGGCGGGACACCCGAACACTGAAGCTTTCTTT	CASGLAGHPNTEAFF
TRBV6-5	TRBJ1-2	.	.	TGTGCCAGCGCCCCCCCTCGGGGGAAGGGCTACACCTTC	CASAPPRGKGYTF
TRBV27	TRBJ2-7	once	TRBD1	TGTGCCAGCAGTTTCAGGGGGACCCCCCAAGGCTACGAGCAGTACTTC	CASSFRGTPQGYEQYF
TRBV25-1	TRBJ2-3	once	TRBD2	TGTGCCAGCAGTCCCTTGGAGGAGGGAGGGACCGGGGATACGCAGTATTTT	CASSPLEEGGTGDTQYF
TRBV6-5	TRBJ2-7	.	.	TGTGCCAGCAGTGGCCAGGGCCCCTACGAGCAGTACTTC	CASSGQGPYEQYF
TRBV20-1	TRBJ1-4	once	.	TGCAGTGCTAGAATTCGGGATGCACTGTTTTTT	CSARIRDALFF
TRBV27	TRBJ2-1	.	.	TGTGCCAGCAGTTTAAACGTTAGCGGATACAATGAGCAGTTCTTC	CASSLNVSGYNEQFF
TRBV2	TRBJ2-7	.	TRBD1	TGTGCCAGCAGTGAAGCGCCAGAATCCACAGGGGGCGAATTATCCTACGAGCAGTACTTC	CASSEAPESTGGELSYEQYF
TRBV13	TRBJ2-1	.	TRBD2	TGTGCCAGCCGGCCGCTGGCGGGGGGTGAGCAGTTCTTC	CASRPLAGGEQFF
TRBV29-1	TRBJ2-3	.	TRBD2	TGCAGCGTTCAGTGCCCTAGCGGGAGGGCCACAGATACGCAGTATTTT	CSVQCPSGRATDTQYF
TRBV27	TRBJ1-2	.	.	TGTGCCAGCAATCCGTCGGCCGGGGGCTATGGCTACACCTTC	CASNPSAGGYGYTF
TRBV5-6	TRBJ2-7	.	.	TGTGCCAGCAGCTTTACCCGGGAAGCCGAGCAGTACTTC	CASSFTREAEQYF
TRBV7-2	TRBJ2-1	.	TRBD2	TGTGCCAGCAGTCACCCGGGACTAGCGGGCATCTATCAGTTCTTC	CASSHPGLAGIYQFF
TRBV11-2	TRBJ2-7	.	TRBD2	TGTGCCAGCAGCCTGACTAGCGGGAGGGTCCACGAGCAGTACTTC	CASSLTSGRVHEQYF
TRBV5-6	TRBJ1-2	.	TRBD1	TGTGCCAGCAGCCTGGGACAGGGCCGCTACACCTTC	CASSLGQGRYTF
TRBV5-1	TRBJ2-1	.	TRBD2	TGCGCCAGCAGGATCTTAGCGGGAGGAGGAGGTGAGCAGTTCTTC	CASRILAGGGGEQFF
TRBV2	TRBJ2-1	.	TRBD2	TGTGCCAGCAGTGAAAGTTATGTATTGGGGTCCTTAGCGGGAGGGCCTATGTTAGAGCAGTTCTTC	CASSESYVLGSLAGGPMLEQFF
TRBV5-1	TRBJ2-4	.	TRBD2	TGCGCCAGCAGCACGGGTGCTAGCGGGATGAGATTGGCCAAAAACATTCAGTACTTC	CASSTGASGMRLAKNIQYF
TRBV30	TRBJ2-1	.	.	TGTGCCTGGAGACTGGCAGGGCCCCGACGAGTAGCAGAGAGCTCCTACAATGAGCAGTTCTTC	CAWRLAGPRRVAESSYNEQFF
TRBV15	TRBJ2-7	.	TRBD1	TGTGCCACCAGCAGGCAATTTAGGGAGCTGATACAGGGGCTTAACGAGCAGTACTTC	CATSRQFRELIQGLNEQYF
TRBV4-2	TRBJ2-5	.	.	TGTGCCAGCAGCCGACCCCTAGAGAAAGAGACCCAGTACTTC	CASSRPLEKETQYF
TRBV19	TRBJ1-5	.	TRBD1	TGTGCCAGTAGTCCCCCGGGACAGGGTGAGCGGGCCCAGCATTTT	CASSPPGQGERAQHF
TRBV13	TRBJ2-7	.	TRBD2	TGTGCCAGCAGCCCGACTAGCGGGACCTACGAGCAGTACTTC	CASSPTSGTYEQYF
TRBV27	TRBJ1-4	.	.	TGTGCCAGCAGCCGGGGGGCTAATGAAAAACTGTTTTTT	CASSRGANEKLFF
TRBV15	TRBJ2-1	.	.	TGTGCCACCAGCAGAGTAGGGGTCTACTCGAGCTCCTACAATGAGCAGTTCTTC	CATSRVGVYSSSYNEQFF
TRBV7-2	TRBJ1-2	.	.	TGTGCCAGCAGCCCCGGGGGAGACAAATATGGCTACACCTTC	CASSPGGDKYGYTF
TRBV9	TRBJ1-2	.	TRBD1	TGTGCCAGCAGCGTTTCCGGGACAGCCTATGGCTACACCTTC	CASSVSGTAYGYTF
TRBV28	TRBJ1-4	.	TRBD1	TGTGCCAGCAGTGCTCGGACAGGGAGGAATGAAAAACTGTTTTTT	CASSARTGRNEKLFF
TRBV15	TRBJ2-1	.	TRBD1	TGTGCCACCAGCAGAGATTTAGAGACAGGGGTCTTGGACTACAATGAGCAGTTCTTC	CATSRDLETGVLDYNEQFF
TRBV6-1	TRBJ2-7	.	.	TGTGCCAGCAGGGGCAGCTACGAGCAGTACTTC	CASRGSYEQYF
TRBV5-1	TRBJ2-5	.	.	TGCGCCAGCAGCTTTTCGGTCAGGCAAGAGACCCAGTACTTC	CASSFSVRQETQYF
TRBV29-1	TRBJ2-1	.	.	TGCAGCGTTGACTTGTCACTTCCAAACTCCTACAATGAGCAGTTCTTC	CSVDLSLPNSYNEQFF
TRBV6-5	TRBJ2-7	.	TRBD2	TGTGCCAGCAGAGAAGCGGGGGCACTCTACGAGCAGTACTTC	CASREAGALYEQYF
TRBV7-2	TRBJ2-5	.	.	TGTGCCAGTTCCCCGTGGGGGCGTGAGACCCAGTACTTC	CASSPWGRETQYF
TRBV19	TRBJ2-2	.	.	TGTGCCAGTAGTCGAGACAGAGCCACGAACACCGGGGAGCTGTTTTTT	CASSRDRATNTGELFF
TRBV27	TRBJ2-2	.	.	TGTGCCAGCAGTTTAGGAGGACCACCCGTAAACACCGGGGAGCTGTTTTTT	CASSLGGPPVNTGELFF
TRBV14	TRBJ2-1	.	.	TGTGCCAGCAGCCCTAGTAGCGGCTCCTACTACAATGAGCAGTTCTTC	CASSPSSGSYYNEQFF
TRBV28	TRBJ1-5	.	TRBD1	TGTGCCAGCAGCCCTCGGGGCGGAATGGACAGGGGGCCCCTCCCTGGCATGATGCCCCAGCATTTT	CASSPRGGMDRGPLPGMMPQHF
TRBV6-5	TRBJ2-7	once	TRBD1	TGTGCCAGCGGTGGACAGGGGGGGACCTACGAGCAGTACTTC	CASGGQGGTYEQYF